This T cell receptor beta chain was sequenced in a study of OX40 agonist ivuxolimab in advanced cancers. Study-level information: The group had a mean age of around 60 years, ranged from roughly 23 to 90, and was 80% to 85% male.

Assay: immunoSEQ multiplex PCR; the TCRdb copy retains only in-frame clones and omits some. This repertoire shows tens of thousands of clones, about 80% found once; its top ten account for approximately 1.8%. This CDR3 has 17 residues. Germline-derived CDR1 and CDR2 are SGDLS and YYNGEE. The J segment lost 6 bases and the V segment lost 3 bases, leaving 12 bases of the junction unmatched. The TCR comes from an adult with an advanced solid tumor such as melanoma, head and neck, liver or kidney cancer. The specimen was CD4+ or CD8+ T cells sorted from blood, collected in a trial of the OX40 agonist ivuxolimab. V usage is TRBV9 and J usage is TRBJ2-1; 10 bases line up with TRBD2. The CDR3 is CASSARGSGGAFNEQFF. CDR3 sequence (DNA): TGTGCCAGCAGCGCCCGGGGAAGCGGGGGGGCGTTCAATGAGCAGTTCTTC.